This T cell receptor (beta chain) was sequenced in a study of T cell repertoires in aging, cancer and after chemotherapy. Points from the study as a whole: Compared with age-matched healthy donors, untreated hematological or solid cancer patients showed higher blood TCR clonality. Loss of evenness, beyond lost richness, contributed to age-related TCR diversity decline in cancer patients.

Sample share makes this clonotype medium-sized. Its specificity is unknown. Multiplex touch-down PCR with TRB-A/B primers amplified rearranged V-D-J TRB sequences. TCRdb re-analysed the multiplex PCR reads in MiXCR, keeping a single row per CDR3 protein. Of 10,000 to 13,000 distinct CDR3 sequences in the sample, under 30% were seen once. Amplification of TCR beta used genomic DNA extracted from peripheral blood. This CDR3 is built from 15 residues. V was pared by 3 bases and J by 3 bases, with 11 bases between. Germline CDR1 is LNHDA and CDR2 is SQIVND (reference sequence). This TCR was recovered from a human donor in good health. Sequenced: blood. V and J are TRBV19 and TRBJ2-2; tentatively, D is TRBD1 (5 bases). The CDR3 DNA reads TGTGCCAGTAGTATTCTCGACAGAGACACCGGGGAGCTGTTTTTT. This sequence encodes CASSILDRDTGELFF.